The 29 T cell receptor beta chains reported below all come from one sample, sequenced in a study of T cell responses to AZD1222 COVID-19 vaccine. Profiling relied on immunoSEQ multiplex PCR, and the TCRdb table lists in-frame clones only, not all of them. This sample has about 130,000 clones, with roughly 90% found just once. The sample consisted of peripheral blood, taken 28 days after the second AZD1222 dose. The receptors derive from an adult who received the AZD1222 COVID-19 vaccine.

This clone was picked up one time. The chain carries TRBV14 and TRBJ2-5; 14 bases map to TRBD2. Unmatched junction bases numbered 4, after V lost 4 bases and J lost 3 bases. Per germline, CDR1 SGHDN and CDR2 FVKESK. The CDR3 consists of 16 residues. CDR3 in amino acids: CASSPGLAGAEETQYF. The DNA of the CDR3 is TGTGCCAGCAGCCCGGGACTAGCGGGGGCTGAAGAGACCCAGTACTTC.

The chain has TRBV7-9 and TRBJ2-5, with 8 positions matching TRBD1. The CDR3 runs to 14 residues. The V gene's germline CDR1 is SEHNR and CDR2 FQNEAQ (reference sequence). Trimming at V came to 5 bases and at J to 2 bases, leaving 4 bases not matched to a gene. CDR3: CASSHWTGQETQYF. The CDR3 DNA sequence: TGTGCCAGCAGCCACTGGACAGGGCAAGAGACCCAGTACTTC.

V and J are TRBV27 and TRBJ2-2, with D hard to call. Trimming left V 6 bases short and J 4 bases short, with 9 bases between. CDR1 MNHEY and CDR2 SMNVEV come from the germline V gene (reference sequence). The length of the CDR3 is 13 residues. For the CDR3, the DNA is TGTGCCAGCAGCTTGGCGGCCACCGGGGAGCTGTTTTTT. It yields the protein CASSLAATGELFF.

This chain connects TRBV3-1 (or the pseudogene TRBV3-2) to TRBJ2-7, with a possible D match to TRBD1 (6 bases). This CDR3 is 15 amino acids long. Germline-derived CDR1 and CDR2 are LGHDT and YNNKEL (reference sequence). Trimming cost V 1 base and J 5 bases, with 15 bases left between them. For the CDR3, the DNA is TGTGCCAGCAGCCAAGGCAGCACAGGGCGGCACGAGCAGTACTTC. Protein product: CASSQGSTGRHEQYF.

This sequence joins TRBV24-1 and TRBJ2-3, with 9 bases matching TRBD1. CDR3 length equals 12 residues. Germline V gene lookup returns CDR1 KGHDR and CDR2 SFDVKD. V trimming: 10 bases; J trimming: 3 bases; junction bases outside the gene matches: 1. CDR3: CATQGATDTQYF. The CDR3 nucleotides are TGTGCCACACAGGGGGCAACAGATACGCAGTATTTT.

The chain links TRBV4-2 to TRBJ1-6, with D tentatively TRBD1 (5 bases). V lost 2 bases and J lost 7, with 15 bases in between. The germline V gene encodes CDR1 LGHNA and CDR2 YNFKEQ. This CDR3 has 16 amino acids. CDR3 bases: TGTGCCAGCAGCCAAACCGGGACGGAGAAAAATTCACCCCTCCACTTT. Protein: CASSQTGTEKNSPLHF.

The chain recombines TRBV5-1 with TRBJ2-7; D perhaps matches TRBD2 (5 bases). The V gene lost 2 bases and the J gene lost 3 bases, with 12 bases spanning the gap. The CDR3 sequence is 14 residues long. Germline V gene sequence: CDR1 SGHRS, CDR2 YFSETQ. DNA of the CDR3: TGCGCCAGCAGCTTCGGGGATCTGGGCTACGAGCAGTACTTC. Its protein is CASSFGDLGYEQYF. Complete variable domain (other parts from reference TRBV5-1 and TRBJ2-7): KAGVTQTPRYLIKTRGQQVTLSCSPISGHRSVSWYQQTPGQGLQFLFEYFSETQRNKGNFPGRFSGRQFSNSRSEMNVSTLELGDSALYLCASSFGDLGYEQYFGPGTRLTVT.

V usage is TRBV4-2 and J usage is TRBJ2-5; 11 positions agree with TRBD2. Losses at the gene ends were 3 bases for V and 4 bases for J; bases not matched to a gene: 7. The V gene's germline CDR1 is LGHNA and CDR2 YNFKEQ. This CDR3 is 16 amino acids long. The CDR3 coding sequence is TGTGCCAGCAGCCAGGATGTAGCGGGGGGGCGAGAGACCCAGTACTTC. Its protein is CASSQDVAGGRETQYF.

This chain uses TRBV5-1 with TRBJ1-1; 7 bases map to TRBD1. Germline loops: CDR1 SGHRS, CDR2 YFSETQ. V trimming: 1 base; J trimming: 1 base; junction bases outside the gene matches: 4. This CDR3 spans 15 amino acids. CDR3 region: CASSLRDSENTEAFF. The DNA for the CDR3 is TGCGCCAGCAGCTTGAGGGACAGTGAGAACACTGAAGCTTTCTTT.

The rearrangement links TRBV11-2 to TRBJ1-4; D gene ambiguous. The V and J ends lost 5 bases and 0 bases respectively, with 4 bases between them. In germline, CDR1 is SGHAT, CDR2 FQNNGV. CDR3 length equals 13 residues. CDR3 in DNA: TGTGCCAGCAGCATCACAACTAATGAAAAACTGTTTTTT. This codes for CASSITTNEKLFF.

The chain has TRBV28 and TRBJ1-5; 9 positions agree with TRBD1. Germline V gene lookup returns CDR1 MDHEN and CDR2 SYDVKM. V trimming: 4 bases; J trimming: 4 bases; junction bases outside the gene matches: 5. The CDR3 contains 15 residues. CDR3 protein: CASSWGQGRNQPQHF. The CDR3 coding sequence is TGTGCCAGCAGTTGGGGACAGGGTCGGAATCAGCCCCAGCATTTT.

The gene calls are TRBV11-2 and TRBJ2-3; maybe TRBD1 (5 bases). V gave up 6 bases and J gave up 7 bases, with 11 bases separating them. The length of the CDR3 is 12 residues. Germline loops: CDR1 SGHAT, CDR2 FQNNGV. The CDR3 DNA reads TGTGCCAGCAGAGGGGTAGTGAATACGCAGTATTTT. This translates into CASRGVVNTQYF.

In regard to this clone: Other DNA sequences in the same sample also yield this CDR3. The rearrangement links TRBV27 to TRBJ1-1; D unresolved. V lost 4 bases and J lost 8, with 8 bases in between. The CDR3 has 11 amino acids. Per the germline V gene, CDR1 is MNHEY and CDR2 is SMNVEV (reference sequence). The CDR3 here is CASSYLGEAFF. CDR3 DNA sequence: TGTGCCAGCAGTTATCTAGGGGAAGCTTTCTTT.

The genes are TRBV6-4 and TRBJ1-1; 9 bases are shared with TRBD1. V dropped 4 bases and J dropped 7; count of bases not matched to a gene: 1. The V gene's germline CDR1 is MRHNA and CDR2 SNTAGT. The CDR3 length is 12 residues. The CDR3 spells CASSGQGGEAFF. The CDR3 nucleotides read TGTGCCAGCAGTGGACAGGGGGGTGAAGCTTTCTTT.

This clone was seen only a few times. The gene calls are TRBV7-6 and TRBJ2-6; D unclear. With 4 bases removed from V and 0 bases from J, the gap between germline ends came to 7 bases. The CDR3 length is 15 residues. The germline V gene encodes CDR1 SGHVS and CDR2 FNYEAQ. CDR3: CASSSLYSGANVLTF. The CDR3 DNA reads as TGTGCCAGCAGCTCCCTTTACTCTGGGGCCAACGTCCTGACTTTC. Full variable domain (missing parts from reference TRBV7-6 and TRBJ2-6): GAGVSQSPRYKVTKRGQDVALRCDPISGHVSLYWYRQALGQGPEFLTYFNYEAQQDKSGLPNDRFSAERPEGSISTLTIQRTEQRDSAMYRCASSSLYSGANVLTFGAGSRLTVL.

The rearrangement uses TRBV9 and TRBJ2-3; 7 nucleotides line up with TRBD2. This CDR3 is 16 amino acids long. Unmatched junction bases numbered 4, after V lost 0 bases and J lost 0 bases. Germline CDR1 SGDLS, CDR2 YYNGEE. DNA for the CDR3: TGTGCCAGCAGCGTAGTTGGGGAGGGTAGCACAGATACGCAGTATTTT. Its protein is CASSVVGEGSTDTQYF. Full variable domain (outside the CDR3, taken from reference TRBV9 and TRBJ2-3): DSGVTQTPKHLITATGQRVTLRCSPRSGDLSVYWYQQSLDQGLQFLIQYYNGEERAKGNILERFSAQQFPDLHSELNLSSLELGDSALYFCASSVVGEGSTDTQYFGPGTRLTVL.

This chain joins TRBV11-3 and TRBJ2-3, with D possibly TRBD1 on 6 matching bases. V lost 4 bases to trimming and J lost 3 bases, with 14 bases between them. The germline gives CDR1 SGHNT, CDR2 YENEEA. This CDR3 region has 15 residues. The CDR3: CASSYTGMRTDTQYF. The CDR3 region has the DNA TGTGCCAGCAGCTATACAGGGATGAGAACAGATACGCAGTATTTT.

This clone was observed a few times. The gene calls are TRBV11-3 and TRBJ2-7; the D call may be TRBD1 or TRBD2 (5 bases each). CDR1 is SGHNT and CDR2 is YENEEA in the germline V gene. Trimming stripped 3 bases from V and 3 bases from J, with 6 bases between. The CDR3 is made up of 12 amino acids. CDR3 region: CASSLGDYEQYF. Written as DNA, the CDR3 is TGTGCCAGCAGCTTGGGGGACTACGAGCAGTACTTC.

This clone came up once. V gene TRBV7-2 combines with J gene TRBJ1-5; no firm D call. Trimming shortened V by 1 base and J by 5 bases, and 6 bases separated the two germline ends. Germline CDR1 and CDR2: SGHTA and FQGNSA. The CDR3 loop spans 13 amino acids. This CDR3 is CASSLVADQPQHF. Here the CDR3 DNA reads TGTGCCAGCAGCTTAGTGGCAGATCAGCCCCAGCATTTT.

The chain carries TRBV19 and TRBJ1-5, with D possibly matching TRBD1 (5 bases). Germline V gene sequence: CDR1 LNHDA, CDR2 SQIVND (reference sequence). This CDR3 spans 13 amino acids. Deletions cut 9 bases from V and 0 bases from J, with 9 bases between. The CDR3 region has the DNA TGTGCCAGCGCCAGGGATAGCAATCAGCCCCAGCATTTT. It encodes CASARDSNQPQHF.

This clone was detected a few times. The rearrangement uses TRBV6-1 and TRBJ2-2; TRBD1 might be the D (5 bases). Germline CDR1 reads MNHNS; CDR2 reads SASEGT. The CDR3 is 15 residues long. Trimming stripped 2 bases from V and 7 bases from J, with 14 bases between. CDR3 DNA: TGTGCCAGCAGTGAACGGTTCCAGGGTGGCGGGGAGCTGTTTTTT. The encoded protein is CASSERFQGGGELFF.

The chain combines TRBV7-9 with TRBJ2-6, with 12 bases identical to TRBD1. This CDR3 is 19 amino acids long. V was pared by 4 bases and J by 1 base, with 8 bases of the junction left unmatched. Germline V gene data show CDR1 as SEHNR and CDR2 as FQNEAQ (reference sequence). The CDR3 nucleotides read TGTGCCAGCAGCTCCATCCCGGGACAGGGGGCTTCTGGGGCCAACGTCCTGACTTTC. Translating gives CASSSIPGQGASGANVLTF.

The chain carries TRBV6-4 and TRBJ1-1; 7 nucleotides line up with TRBD1. J lost 5 bases, V lost 3 bases, and 3 bases had no gene match. The germline V gene encodes CDR1 MRHNA and CDR2 SNTAGT. This CDR3 comprises 13 residues. The CDR3 nucleotides are TGTGCCAGCAGTGAACACAGGGGAACTGAAGCTTTCTTT. Residues: CASSEHRGTEAFF.

The rearrangement uses TRBV5-1 and TRBJ1-3; no clear D gene. Germline V CDR1 and CDR2: SGHRS, YFSETQ. The CDR3 contains 15 residues. Deletions cut 2 bases from V and 0 bases from J, with 9 bases between. This CDR3 reads CASSFAADSGNTIYF. CDR3 sequence (DNA): TGCGCCAGCAGCTTCGCGGCCGACTCTGGAAACACCATATATTTT.

V gene TRBV4-3 combines with J gene TRBJ1-2; 7 bases map to TRBD1. The CDR3 length is 16 residues. The trim removed 1 base at V and 5 bases at J, leaving 10 bases unmatched. Germline V CDR1 and CDR2: LGHNA, YSLEER. CDR3 protein: CASSQAPRTGEYGYTF. DNA for the CDR3: TGCGCCAGCAGCCAAGCCCCCCGGACAGGTGAATATGGCTACACCTTC.

The V and J genes are TRBV6-2 or TRBV6-3 and TRBJ1-1; D call uncertain. Germline lookup yields CDR1 MNHEY and CDR2 SVGEGT. There are 16 residues in the CDR3. Trimming took off 4 bases at V and 0 bases at J, with 15 bases between the two ends. This CDR3 is CASSSIGGAMNTEAFF. The CDR3 DNA is TGTGCCAGCAGTTCCATAGGAGGAGCGATGAACACTGAAGCTTTCTTT.

CDR3 loop: CASSPQPNQPQHF. The DNA for the CDR3 is TGTGCCAGCAGCCCCCAGCCCAATCAGCCCCAGCATTTT. The genes are TRBV9 and TRBJ1-5, with D unresolved. The germline V gene has CDR1 SGDLS and CDR2 YYNGEE. The CDR3 runs 13 residues. The V gene lost 4 bases and the J gene lost 3 bases, with 8 bases spanning the gap.

This chain uses TRBV29-1 with TRBJ2-1; TRBD1 might be the D (5 bases). The CDR3 contains 11 residues. The germline V and J ends were trimmed by 1 base and 10 bases, with 8 bases remaining between them. Germline V gives CDR1 SQVTM, CDR2 ANQGSEA. The CDR3 DNA follows: TGCAGCGTTGAAGGGGGCGGCGAGCAGTTCTTC. As protein: CSVEGGGEQFF.

The chain is built from TRBV11-2 and TRBJ1-3; possibly TRBD1 for D (5 bases). The CDR3 has 14 amino acids. The V gene lost 5 bases and the J gene lost 2 bases, with 10 bases spanning the gap. Germline V gene lookup returns CDR1 SGHAT and CDR2 FQNNGV. The CDR3 bases are TGTGCCAGCAGCCAAACAGGCCCTGGAAACACCATATATTTT. Its translation: CASSQTGPGNTIYF.